This T cell receptor beta chain is from a study of cytomegalovirus exposure and HLA in healthy donors. Findings and caveats of the study: Most TCR sequences showed up rarely, but some public TCRs showed up in many donors.

Produced via immunoSEQ multiplex PCR; TCRdb's table is partial and in-frame only. The sample yields some 330,000 clones, roughly 90% seen once. The sample holds one count of this clone. Its antigen is currently unknown. Germline V lookup: CDR1 MNHEY, CDR2 SVGAGI. The CDR3 consists of 14 residues. The V and J ends lost 9 bases and 5 bases, in that order; junction bases with no gene match: 11. Input material: PBMCs. The chain recombines TRBV6-5 with TRBJ2-5; TRBD2 aligns across 8 bases. The clonotype originates from a woman aged 18-35 years in good health and CMV-seronegative. The CDR3 is CASARVAGKETQYF. The CDR3 DNA follows: TGTGCCAGTGCCAGGGTAGCGGGGAAGGAGACCCAGTACTTC.